These 7 T cell receptor beta chains were all obtained from the same sample, sequenced in a study of blood T cell repertoires in COVID-19 (dated by TCRdb to about 2020). The method was the immunoSEQ multiplex PCR assay. TCRdb limited this immuneACCESS table to in-frame rearrangements with V and J called. A share of clones is missing; checked studies link under half to unresolved V genes, and the rest is unexplained. In all, the sample holds approximately 240,000 clones, and more than 60% of those were seen once. Of the sample, approximately 4% falls within the top ten clones. Sequenced input: peripheral blood. The source is a woman aged 40 to 50 with active or convalescent COVID-19.

This chain links TRBV10-2 with TRBJ1-1; no clear D gene. The CDR3 totals 12 residues. The V and J ends lost 8 bases and 4 bases respectively, with 11 bases between them. Looked up from germline, CDR1 is WSHSY and CDR2 is SAAADI. DNA for the CDR3: TGCGCCAGCGGCGAGGTGGGCACTGAAGCTTTCTTT. It encodes CASGEVGTEAFF.

The gene calls are TRBV5-4 and TRBJ1-1; D might be TRBD1 (6 bases). The CDR3 has 15 amino acids. V was shortened by 1 base and J by 1 base, with 11 bases between the two germline ends. Germline lookup yields CDR1 SGHNT and CDR2 YYREEE (reference sequence). The CDR3 region has the DNA TGTGCCAGCAGCTTGCTGACAGGCTGGAACACTGAAGCTTTCTTT. The encoded protein is CASSLLTGWNTEAFF. The variable domain in full, with the rest retrieved from reference TRBV5-4 and TRBJ1-1, is ETGVTQSPTHLIKTRGQQVTLRCSSQSGHNTVSWYQQALGQGPQFIFQYYREEENGRGNFPPRFSGLQFPNYSSELNVNALELDDSALYLCASSLLTGWNTEAFFGQGTRLTVV.

The chain joins TRBV7-9 to TRBJ1-1; D remains unclear. This CDR3 contains 13 residues. The V and J ends lost 5 bases and 1 base respectively, with 8 bases between them. Per the germline V gene, CDR1 is SEHNR and CDR2 is FQNEAQ (reference sequence). Written as DNA, the CDR3 is TGTGCCAGCAGCCCTCTACGGAACACTGAAGCTTTCTTT. This codes for CASSPLRNTEAFF.

The CDR3 DNA reads TGTGCCAGCAGCTTGGCGGCAGGGGAACATCAGCCCCAGCATTTT. It encodes CASSLAAGEHQPQHF. The chain couples TRBV5-5 to TRBJ1-5; D perhaps matches TRBD1 (6 bases). The CDR3 length is 15 residues. Trimming pared 0 bases from V and 5 bases from J, leaving 12 bases between. Germline loops: CDR1 SGHKS, CDR2 YYEKEE (reference sequence).

The V and J genes are TRBV9 and TRBJ1-1; 8 bases are a match to TRBD1. Losses at the gene ends were 2 bases for V and 0 bases for J; bases not matched to a gene: 6. The CDR3 is 16 residues long. Germline CDR1 SGDLS, CDR2 YYNGEE. DNA for the CDR3: TGTGCCAGCAGCGTCGGGGGACAGGCGTTGAACACTGAAGCTTTCTTT. It is translated as CASSVGGQALNTEAFF.

The rearrangement joins TRBV4-1 to TRBJ1-4; 7 bases are a match to TRBD1. CDR3 length: 14 residues. Germline V gives CDR1 MGHRA, CDR2 YSYEKL. Losses at the gene ends were 5 bases for V and 7 bases for J; bases not matched to a gene: 7. The DNA of the CDR3 is TGCGCCAGCAGCTTACAGGGGCTCAGTGAAAAACTGTTTTTT. Its protein product is CASSLQGLSEKLFF.

The chain has TRBV19 and TRBJ1-1; the D is unclear. Trimming took 3 bases from V and 4 from J, leaving 6 bases between them. Germline CDR1 and CDR2: LNHDA and SQIVND (reference sequence). The CDR3 is made up of 12 amino acids. CDR3 in DNA: TGTGCCAGTAGTATGGCGGGCACTGAAGCTTTCTTT. This encodes CASSMAGTEAFF.